These 11 T cell receptor beta chains originate from one sample sequenced in a study of blood T cell repertoires in COVID-19. Generated by immunoSEQ multiplex PCR, the TCRdb table keeps only in-frame clones and is missing some. The table lists about 300,000 clones, approximately 86% of them singletons, with more than 7.5% in the top ten. Sequencing input: peripheral blood. The receptors stem from a man aged 18 to 29 with active or convalescent COVID-19.

V is TRBV19 and J is TRBJ1-1; 10 bases fit TRBD1. CDR3 length equals 15 residues. Germline V gene data show CDR1 as LNHDA and CDR2 as SQIVND (reference sequence). Trimming at V came to 3 bases and at J to 6 bases, leaving 7 bases not matched to a gene. The DNA for the CDR3 is TGTGCCAGTAGTATCGGGACAGGGGCGAGCTCTGAAGCTTTCTTT. Its translation: CASSIGTGASSEAFF.

V and J are TRBV5-6 and TRBJ2-1; TRBD1 matches 7 bases. The germline V gene encodes CDR1 SGHDT and CDR2 YYEEEE. The CDR3 has 16 amino acids. V shed 4 bases and J 4 bases; nucleotides not matched to a gene: 11. CDR3 nucleotides: TGTGCCAGCAGCGGCTACCGGGACAGAAAGTACAATGAGCAGTTCTTC. This gives the protein CASSGYRDRKYNEQFF.

The V call is TRBV6-5, the J call TRBJ2-4; D gene ambiguous. CDR3 length equals 15 residues. The germline V gene encodes CDR1 MNHEY and CDR2 SVGAGI. Between the trimmed V and J ends, which lost 2 bases and 0 bases, there was a span of 8 bases. Here the CDR3 DNA reads TGTGCCAGCAGTTACAGATCTATAGCCAAAAACATTCAGTACTTC. Translating it yields CASSYRSIAKNIQYF.

The rearrangement joins TRBV7-2 to TRBJ2-1; D may be TRBD2 (7 bases). The V and J ends lost 1 base and 9 bases respectively, with 16 bases between them. The germline gives CDR1 SGHTA, CDR2 FQGNSA. There are 15 residues in the CDR3. DNA for the CDR3: TGTGCCAGCAGCTTAGGTGGGGGGGCTATTGCTGAGCAGTTCTTC. Translating it yields CASSLGGGAIAEQFF.

This clone was seen only once. This sequence joins TRBV29-1 and TRBJ2-1; D gene unclear. The CDR3 covers 12 residues. CDR1 and CDR2 from the germline V gene are SQVTM and ANQGSEA. The germline V and J ends were trimmed by 7 bases and 9 bases, with 16 bases remaining between them. The CDR3 sequence is CSGRVYGREQFF. In DNA, the CDR3 is TGCAGCGGGCGTGTTTATGGGCGTGAGCAGTTCTTC.

This sequence joins TRBV27 and TRBJ2-7; 8 bases fit TRBD1. The germline V gene has CDR1 MNHEY and CDR2 SMNVEV (reference sequence). This CDR3 comprises 14 residues. V shed 2 bases and J 3 bases; nucleotides not matched to a gene: 3. CDR3 bases: TGTGCCAGCAGTTTAGCCGACAGGGGCTACGAGCAGTACTTC. It translates to CASSLADRGYEQYF.

This CDR3 is CSVGQGAYTEAFF. The CDR3 bases are TGCAGCGTTGGACAGGGGGCGTACACTGAAGCTTTCTTT. The chain recombines TRBV29-1 with TRBJ1-1; 10 positions match TRBD1. Losses at the gene ends were 4 bases for V and 3 bases for J; bases not matched to a gene: 2. CDR3 size: 13 residues. CDR1 and CDR2 (germline): SQVTM, ANQGSEA.

About this clone itself: One base separates it from a far larger clone, so it is likely a read error. The chain couples TRBV7-2 to TRBJ1-1, with D perhaps TRBD1 (5 bases). V was clipped by 5 bases and J by 1 base, with 8 bases between them. Germline-derived CDR1 and CDR2 are SGHTA and FQGNSA. The CDR3 consists of 13 residues. This CDR3 is CASSPTENTEAFF. In nucleotides, the CDR3 is TGTGCCAGCAGCCCGACAGAGAACACTGAAGCTTTCTTT.

The CDR3 DNA is TGTGCCAGCAGCTCTCTCGGGACAAGCAACACTGAAGCTTTCTTT. Encoded protein: CASSSLGTSNTEAFF. J is TRBJ1-1 and V is TRBV14; possibly TRBD1 for D (6 bases). Trimming took 5 bases from V and 2 from J, leaving 15 bases between them. CDR1 is SGHDN, CDR2 FVKESK, per germline. The CDR3 extends over 15 amino acids.

V gene TRBV19 combines with J gene TRBJ1-6, with 7 nucleotides matching TRBD1. The CDR3 totals 18 residues. Trimming at V came to 2 bases and at J to 6 bases, leaving 13 bases not matched to a gene. The germline CDR1 and CDR2 sequences are LNHDA and SQIVND (reference sequence). The CDR3 sequence: CASSISGSGGIANSPLHF. The CDR3, as DNA: TGTGCCAGTAGTATAAGCGGTTCAGGGGGTATCGCTAATTCACCCCTCCACTTT.

This clone has just one count. The chain carries TRBV11-2 and TRBJ2-5, with TRBD1 matching over 7 bases. The V segment lost 5 bases and the J segment 5 bases; nucleotides outside the gene matches: 8. The CDR3 is 14 residues long. Germline CDR1 reads SGHAT; CDR2 reads FQNNGV. This CDR3 is CASSDDRAGETQYF. The CDR3, as DNA: TGTGCCAGCAGCGATGACAGGGCCGGGGAGACCCAGTACTTC.